The 30 T cell receptor beta chains in this list originate from one sample, sequenced in a study of blood T cell repertoires in COVID-19. Using immunoSEQ multiplex PCR, the repertoire was profiled, and TCRdb retains in-frame clones only, with some absent. The top ten clones hold roughly 0.84% of a sample with a few hundred thousand clones, about 87% of them seen once. Sequencing used peripheral blood. The receptors originated from a man between 18 and 35 years old with COVID-19, enrolled during active disease.

The chain combines TRBV10-1 with TRBJ2-4, with 16 bases fitting TRBD2. The CDR3 length is 19 residues. J lost 1 base, V lost 4 bases, and 7 bases had no gene match. CDR1 is WNHNN and CDR2 is SYGVQD in the germline V gene (reference sequence). The DNA of the CDR3 is TGCGCCAGCAGTGTCACGGGACTAGCGGGAGGGCCGGCCAAAAACATTCAGTACTTC. This codes for CASSVTGLAGGPAKNIQYF.

J is TRBJ2-2 and V is TRBV28, with D possibly being TRBD1 (5 bases). The CDR3 runs to 14 residues. V gave up 3 bases and J gave up 4 bases, with 9 bases separating them. CDR1 and CDR2 (germline): MDHEN, SYDVKM. The CDR3 protein is CASSFRVPTGELFF. CDR3 bases: TGTGCCAGCAGTTTCAGGGTTCCCACCGGGGAGCTGTTTTTT.

The chain recombines TRBV5-4 with TRBJ2-5; 7 bases are shared with TRBD2. J was trimmed by 6 bases and V by 7 bases; bases with no gene match: 15. The germline CDR1 and CDR2 sequences are SGHNT and YYREEE (reference sequence). This CDR3 comprises 15 residues. DNA of the CDR3: TGTGCCAGCTTGGGGAGGGAGACCGGTAGTAAGACCCAGTACTTC. This translates into CASLGRETGSKTQYF. Supplemented by reference TRBV5-4 and TRBJ2-5, the full variable domain reads ETGVTQSPTHLIKTRGQQVTLRCSSQSGHNTVSWYQQALGQGPQFIFQYYREEENGRGNFPPRFSGLQFPNYSSELNVNALELDDSALYLCASLGRETGSKTQYFGPGTRLLVL.

The chain recombines TRBV5-1 with TRBJ2-7; 16 bases agree with TRBD2. The CDR3 totals 17 residues. The J segment lost 4 bases and the V segment lost 4 bases, leaving 8 bases of the junction unmatched. CDR1 is SGHRS and CDR2 is YFSETQ in the germline V gene. Written as DNA, the CDR3 is TGCGCCAGCAGCCGGGGACTAGCGGGAGGGCAACGTTACGAGCAGTACTTC. This translates into CASSRGLAGGQRYEQYF.

This sequence joins TRBV5-5 and TRBJ2-7; D remains ambiguous. Germline-derived CDR1 and CDR2 are SGHKS and YYEKEE (reference sequence). With 2 bases removed from V and 1 base from J, the gap between germline ends came to 7 bases. This CDR3 region has 13 residues. The CDR3 coding sequence is TGTGCCAGCAGCTTACTCAGGTCCTACGAGCAGTACTTC. Translation gives CASSLLRSYEQYF.

V is TRBV5-1 and J is TRBJ1-5; D remains unclear. The germline gives CDR1 SGHRS, CDR2 YFSETQ. Trimming took off 3 bases at V and 2 bases at J, with 6 bases between the two ends. CDR3 length equals 13 residues. The CDR3 loop is CASSSGGNQPQHF. DNA of the CDR3: TGCGCCAGCAGCTCCGGGGGCAATCAGCCCCAGCATTTT. The full variable domain, with the rest looked up from reference TRBV5-1 and TRBJ1-5, is KAGVTQTPRYLIKTRGQQVTLSCSPISGHRSVSWYQQTPGQGLQFLFEYFSETQRNKGNFPGRFSGRQFSNSRSEMNVSTLELGDSALYLCASSSGGNQPQHFGDGTRLSIL.

The V call is TRBV7-9, the J call TRBJ2-3; 12 bases are shared with TRBD2. Germline CDR1 SEHNR, CDR2 FQNEAQ (reference sequence). The CDR3 contains 16 residues. V shed 5 bases and J 4 bases; nucleotides not matched to a gene: 7. The CDR3 reads CASSKSLAGGPDTQYF. In nucleotides, the CDR3 is TGTGCCAGCAGCAAATCTCTAGCGGGAGGGCCAGATACGCAGTATTTT. The full variable domain, in which reference TRBV7-9 and TRBJ2-3 provide the parts outside the CDR3, is DTGVSQNPRHKITKRGQNVTFRCDPISEHNRLYWYRQTLGQGPEFLTYFQNEAQLEKSRLLSDRFSAERPKGSFSTLEIQRTEQGDSAMYLCASSKSLAGGPDTQYFGPGTRLTVL.

This clone turned up a few times. The chain employs TRBV7-8 and TRBJ2-3; D is possibly TRBD1 (6 bases). With 8 bases removed from V and 4 bases from J, the gap between germline ends came to 16 bases. The CDR3 totals 14 residues. Germline values: CDR1 SGHVS, CDR2 FQNEAQ. In DNA, the CDR3 is TGTGCCAGCCGGCCTGACAGGACCCCAGATACGCAGTATTTT. Protein sequence: CASRPDRTPDTQYF.

V is TRBV6-1 and J is TRBJ1-2; a weak D match, TRBD1 (6 bases). The V end was cut by 3 bases, the J end by 8 bases, with 13 bases between. The CDR3 has 13 amino acids. In germline, CDR1 is MNHNS, CDR2 SASEGT. Here the CDR3 reads CASSDTGLGGYTF. Here the CDR3 DNA reads TGTGCCAGCAGTGACACAGGGTTAGGCGGCTACACCTTC.

Note on this clone: Other DNA sequences in this sample translate to the same CDR3. The V call is TRBV7-9, the J call TRBJ1-1; perhaps TRBD1 as D (6 bases). The CDR3 length is 14 residues. Germline assignment: CDR1 SEHNR and CDR2 FQNEAQ (reference sequence). The V gene lost 5 bases and the J gene lost 4 bases, with 14 bases spanning the gap. CDR3 sequence (DNA): TGTGCCAGCAGCCTTCCGGGACAAGGCACTGAAGCTTTCTTT. This codes for CASSLPGQGTEAFF.

The genes are TRBV14 and TRBJ1-1; D might be TRBD1 (5 bases). The CDR3 extends over 13 amino acids. Trimming cost V 3 bases and J 1 base, with 6 bases left between them. The germline V gene has CDR1 SGHDN and CDR2 FVKESK. The CDR3 sequence is CASSQGRNTEAFF. In DNA, the CDR3 is TGTGCCAGCAGCCAGGGGCGGAACACTGAAGCTTTCTTT.

The chain uses TRBV11-2 and TRBJ2-7; D perhaps matches TRBD1 (5 bases). V shed 1 base and J shed 3 bases, with 10 bases lying between them. Germline CDR1 SGHAT, CDR2 FQNNGV. The CDR3 consists of 14 residues. The DNA of the CDR3 is TGTGCCAGCAGCTTAGCTCAGACAGACTACGAGCAGTACTTC. It translates to CASSLAQTDYEQYF. Full variable domain (outside the CDR3, taken from reference TRBV11-2 and TRBJ2-7): EAGVAQSPRYKIIEKRQSVAFWCNPISGHATLYWYQQILGQGPKLLIQFQNNGVVDDSQLPKDRFSAERLKGVDSTLKIQPAKLEDSAVYLCASSLAQTDYEQYFGPGTRLTVT.

As to this clone: A junction boundary mismatches the germline segment, possibly from a read error. The CDR3 is CASSLTSGSFNEQFF. CDR3 bases: TGTGCTAGCAGCTTGACTAGCGGGAGTTTCAATGAGCAGTTCTTC. The J gene is TRBJ2-1, the V gene TRBV7-7, with 12 positions matching TRBD2. CDR1 and CDR2 from the germline V gene are SSHAT and FNYEAQ (reference sequence). This CDR3 comprises 15 residues.

The chain combines TRBV5-6 with TRBJ2-7; D gene uncertain. Germline V gene lookup returns CDR1 SGHDT and CDR2 YYEEEE. CDR3 length equals 11 residues. Trimming cost V 0 bases and J 7 bases, with 5 bases left between them. DNA of the CDR3: TGTGCCAGCAGCTTGGTGTCAGAGCAGTACTTC. Translated: CASSLVSEQYF.

This clone was found once. V is TRBV4-1 and J is TRBJ1-5, with D uncertain. Germline CDR1 MGHRA, CDR2 YSYEKL. V was trimmed by 5 bases and J by 3 bases, leaving 11 bases between them. The length of the CDR3 is 14 residues. CDR3: CASSNLGLNQPQHF. The CDR3 DNA sequence: TGCGCCAGCAGCAATCTCGGACTCAATCAGCCCCAGCATTTT.

The rearrangement joins TRBV24-1 to TRBJ1-2; 11 nucleotides agree with TRBD1. After removal of 3 bases from V and 5 bases from J, the junction contained 10 bases not matched to a gene. The CDR3 totals 17 residues. The germline V gene has CDR1 KGHDR and CDR2 SFDVKD. CDR3 in amino acids: CATSDESGTGGSYGYTF. The DNA for the CDR3 is TGTGCCACCAGTGATGAATCCGGGACAGGGGGAAGTTATGGCTACACCTTC.

For the CDR3, the DNA is TGCAGTGCTAGTGATCCTAGCGGGGGGGATGAGCAGTTCTTC. This codes for CSASDPSGGDEQFF. The rearrangement uses TRBV20-1 and TRBJ2-1; TRBD2 matches at 12 bases. Germline V gene lookup returns CDR1 DFQATT and CDR2 SNEGSKA (reference sequence). This CDR3 comprises 14 residues. V lost 3 bases to trimming and J lost 8 bases; unmatched junction nucleotides: 5.

The rearrangement uses TRBV27 and TRBJ2-5; D unclear. The CDR3 consists of 13 residues. CDR1 and CDR2 from the germline V gene are MNHEY and SMNVEV (reference sequence). Trimming stripped 5 bases from V and 1 base from J, with 8 bases between. The CDR3 nucleotides are TGTGCCAGCAGTGGAGATCCCCAAGAGACCCAGTACTTC. Protein sequence: CASSGDPQETQYF.

The chain recombines TRBV11-2 with TRBJ1-5, with a weak D call TRBD1 (6 bases). The V and J ends lost 1 base and 6 bases respectively, with 10 bases between them. Per the germline V gene, CDR1 is SGHAT and CDR2 is FQNNGV. The CDR3 contains 14 residues. The CDR3 reads CASSLAGDGQPQHF. CDR3 DNA sequence: TGTGCCAGCAGCTTAGCAGGGGATGGTCAGCCCCAGCATTTT.

This clone was detected only once. V and J are TRBV7-9 and TRBJ1-2; D is unresolved. The CDR3 has 15 residues. The ends were cut back, 5 bases at V and 0 bases at J, with 13 bases in the middle. The germline CDR1 and CDR2 sequences are SEHNR and FQNEAQ (reference sequence). The CDR3 region has the DNA TGTGCCAGCAGCAGAACGGAGGACGCTAACTATGGCTACACCTTC. It translates to CASSRTEDANYGYTF.

This clone appeared a single time. V is TRBV6-5 and J is TRBJ1-1; D is unresolved. The CDR3 totals 13 residues. V gave up 7 bases and J gave up 1 base, with 10 bases separating them. In germline, CDR1 is MNHEY, CDR2 SVGAGI. CDR3 coding DNA: TGTGCCAGCACCTACGGTACGAACACTGAAGCTTTCTTT. This sequence encodes CASTYGTNTEAFF.

This chain links TRBV5-4 with TRBJ2-1; TRBD1 agrees at 11 bases. V trimming: 0 bases; J trimming: 7 bases; junction bases outside the gene matches: 9. Germline values: CDR1 SGHNT, CDR2 YYREEE (reference sequence). The CDR3 runs to 17 residues. DNA for the CDR3: TGTGCCAGCAGCTTGGCCCCCGGACAGGGGGCGGGTAATGAGCAGTTCTTC. This codes for CASSLAPGQGAGNEQFF.

The V gene is TRBV6-5, the J gene TRBJ1-3; maybe TRBD1 (6 bases). This CDR3 is 14 amino acids long. Germline V CDR1 and CDR2: MNHEY, SVGAGI. V was shortened by 7 bases and J by 3 bases, with 13 bases between the two germline ends. CDR3 coding DNA: TGTGCCAGCATTTTCGGACAGAATGGAAACACCATATATTTT. Its translation is CASIFGQNGNTIYF.

V is TRBV7-6 and J is TRBJ2-2; D is possibly TRBD1 (6 bases). V lost 2 bases to trimming and J lost 5 bases, with 12 bases between them. The CDR3 runs to 15 residues. Germline V gives CDR1 SGHVS, CDR2 FNYEAQ. Here the CDR3 DNA reads TGTGCCAGCAGCTTAATGGGCAGGGGTACCGGGGAGCTGTTTTTT. This encodes CASSLMGRGTGELFF.

The chain combines TRBV5-1 with TRBJ1-1, with 9 bases identical to TRBD1. The CDR3 consists of 16 residues. Germline CDR1 and CDR2: SGHRS and YFSETQ. V lost 0 bases to trimming and J lost 2 bases; unmatched junction nucleotides: 5. The DNA for the CDR3 is TGCGCCAGCAGCTTGGACCCGACAGGGGGAAACACTGAAGCTTTCTTT. It specifies CASSLDPTGGNTEAFF.

This clone occurred many times. The V call is TRBV7-3, the J call TRBJ2-7; D possibly corresponds to TRBD2 (5 bases). The CDR3 is made up of 13 amino acids. The germline V gene has CDR1 SGHTA and CDR2 FQGTGA. Trimming shortened V by 1 base and J by 5 bases, and 9 bases separated the two germline ends. In DNA, the CDR3 is TGTGCCAGCAGCTTAAAGTTCGGGGACGAGCAGTACTTC. This gives the protein CASSLKFGDEQYF.

This rearrangement joins TRBV7-9 to TRBJ2-2; TRBD2 aligns across 7 bases. The CDR3 covers 16 residues. CDR1 and CDR2 (germline): SEHNR, FQNEAQ (reference sequence). The ends lost 5 bases at V and 2 bases at J; junction bases unmatched: 8. The chain's CDR3 is CASSPGLELNTGELFF. CDR3 nucleotides: TGTGCCAGCAGCCCCGGACTAGAGCTCAACACCGGGGAGCTGTTTTTT.

J is TRBJ2-7 and V is TRBV18, with TRBD2 matching over 9 bases. Per the germline V gene, CDR1 is KGHSH and CDR2 is LQKENI. V trimming: 3 bases; J trimming: 2 bases; junction bases outside the gene matches: 2. The CDR3 extends over 14 amino acids. The CDR3 nucleotides read TGTGCCAGCTCACCGGCTAGCGGGACCTACGAGCAGTACTTC. Translation: CASSPASGTYEQYF.

This sequence joins TRBV30 and TRBJ2-3; 10 bases fit TRBD2. The CDR3 is 13 amino acids. Germline lookup yields CDR1 GTSNPN and CDR2 SVGIG (reference sequence). The ends lost 1 base at V and 6 bases at J; junction bases unmatched: 1. CDR3 DNA: TGTGCCTGGAGTGATAGCGGGGGGGATACGCAGTATTTT. Translated: CAWSDSGGDTQYF.

Notes on this clone: Other DNA sequences in this sample translate to the same CDR3. V and J are TRBV3-1 (or the pseudogene TRBV3-2) and TRBJ1-2; no definite D call. This CDR3 is 14 amino acids long. V shed 1 base and J shed 0 bases, with 6 bases lying between them. Per germline, CDR1 LGHDT and CDR2 YNNKEL (reference sequence). CDR3 in DNA: TGTGCCAGCAGCCAAGCCGACTCTAACTATGGCTACACCTTC. Residues: CASSQADSNYGYTF.